A single sample gave rise to the 18 T cell receptor beta chains below, sequenced in a study of identical twins. TCRdb reanalysed the 5' RACE reads using MiXCR and keeps one entry per CDR3 protein. The profile shows 1.5 million to 2 million distinct CDR3 sequences, under 35% of them singletons. Sequenced material: cord blood. These receptor sequences come from a newborn girl in good health.

J is TRBJ2-2 and V is TRBV20-1; D remains unclear. With 2 bases removed from V and 3 bases from J, the gap between germline ends came to 10 bases. The CDR3 is 14 residues long. The germline gives CDR1 DFQATT, CDR2 SNEGSKA (reference sequence). The CDR3: CSARLPRYTGELFF. The CDR3 coding sequence is TGCAGTGCTAGACTGCCCCGTTACACCGGGGAGCTGTTTTTT.

The V gene is TRBV20-1, the J gene TRBJ2-7, with D uncertain. V shed 1 base and J shed 3 bases, with 10 bases lying between them. Germline lookup yields CDR1 DFQATT and CDR2 SNEGSKA (reference sequence). This CDR3 contains 13 residues. The CDR3 sequence: CSARGVESYEQYF. Written as DNA, the CDR3 is TGCAGTGCTAGAGGGGTGGAAAGCTACGAGCAGTACTTC.

The J gene is TRBJ2-1, the V gene TRBV7-2, with D tentatively TRBD2 (5 bases). The DNA end is a closer match to TRBJ2-7, so the J assignment may be wrong. This CDR3 region has 16 residues. Germline-derived CDR1 and CDR2 are SGHTA and FQGNSA. CDR3 amino acids: CASSIGRGPSYNEQYF. Here the CDR3 DNA reads TGTGCCAGCAGCATAGGAAGAGGGCCCTCCTACAATGAGCAGTACTTC.

A few counts support this clonotype. The V gene is TRBV18, the J gene TRBJ1-6; D is ambiguous. V lost 1 base to trimming and J lost 6 bases, with 13 bases between them. CDR1 KGHSH and CDR2 LQKENI come from the germline V gene. The CDR3 contains 16 residues. The CDR3 reads CASSPRAGRSNSPLHF. CDR3 nucleotide sequence: TGTGCCAGCTCACCACGAGCGGGTAGGAGTAATTCACCCCTCCACTTT.

This clonotype was observed at least ten times. The genes are TRBV5-6 and TRBJ1-6, with D possibly matching TRBD1 (6 bases). Trimming left V 4 bases short and J 4 bases short, with 9 bases between. Looked up from germline, CDR1 is SGHDT and CDR2 is YYEEEE. The CDR3 covers 14 residues. The chain's CDR3 is CASSPGQYNSPLHF. The CDR3 DNA is TGTGCCAGCAGCCCGGGACAATATAATTCACCCCTCCACTTT. Together with reference TRBV5-6 and TRBJ1-6, the CDR3 gives the full variable domain: DAGVTQSPTHLIKTRGQQVTLRCSPKSGHDTVSWYQQALGQGPQFIFQYYEEEERQRGNFPDRFSGHQFPNYSSELNVNALLLGDSALYLCASSPGQYNSPLHFGNGTRLTVT.

This clonotype was detected only a few times. The rearrangement joins TRBV29-1 to TRBJ2-5; TRBD1 aligns across 8 bases. V was pared by 6 bases and J by 5 bases, with 2 bases of the junction left unmatched. Germline-derived CDR1 and CDR2 are SQVTM and ANQGSEA. CDR3 length: 11 residues. Here the CDR3 DNA reads TGCAGCGTCCGGACAGGGGAGACCCAGTACTTC. Protein: CSVRTGETQYF.

This clonotype was seen a handful of times. The gene calls are TRBV11-2 and TRBJ1-5; D is possibly TRBD1 (6 bases). This CDR3 has 14 residues. Germline values: CDR1 SGHAT, CDR2 FQNNGV. V lost 1 base and J 6 bases, leaving 10 bases between the germline ends. DNA of the CDR3: TGTGCCAGCAGCTTAGGCAGGGGAGTTCAGCCCCAGCATTTT. Protein: CASSLGRGVQPQHF.

This clonotype was seen a handful of times. The chain has TRBV7-2 and TRBJ2-3; TRBD2 might be the D (7 bases). Germline CDR1 is SGHTA and CDR2 is FQGNSA. V gave up 4 bases and J gave up 2 bases, with 19 bases separating them. This CDR3 is built from 17 residues. The CDR3 DNA is TGTGCCAGCAGCTCCAAACTAGGAGGGGGGGCCACAGATACGCAGTATTTT. This codes for CASSSKLGGGATDTQYF.

This clonotype was counted many times. This sequence joins TRBV12-3 or TRBV12-4 and TRBJ2-1; 7 bases line up with TRBD1. Trimming cost V 5 bases and J 4 bases; bases outside gene matches: 11. This CDR3 contains 16 residues. In nucleotides, the CDR3 is TGTGCCAGCAGTCCCTATCCCTCGGGACAGTACAATGAGCAGTTCTTC. Residues: CASSPYPSGQYNEQFF.

In regard to this clonotype: The junction departs from the called germline gene at one end, perhaps through a read error. The chain has TRBV11-2 and TRBJ2-3; a possible D gene is TRBD1 (6 bases). Per germline, CDR1 SGHAT and CDR2 FQNNGV. This CDR3 comprises 14 residues. CDR3 region: CASSLTRGTDAQYF. The CDR3 region has the DNA TGTGCCAGCAGCTTAACCAGGGGTACAGATGCGCAGTATTTT.

This clonotype was seen a handful of times. This chain connects TRBV6-6 to TRBJ2-2, with D unresolved. The CDR3 loop spans 14 amino acids. Trimming removed 2 bases from V and 3 bases from J, with 7 bases in between. Germline lookup yields CDR1 MNHNY and CDR2 SVGAGI (reference sequence). Written as DNA, the CDR3 is TGTGCCAGCAGTTACCCCGTAGACACCGGGGAGCTGTTTTTT. Its protein product is CASSYPVDTGELFF.

This clonotype was recorded only once. Given a much more abundant clone one base away, this may be a read error. The V gene is TRBV29-1, the J gene TRBJ2-1; 7 positions agree with TRBD2. CDR1 and CDR2 from the germline V gene are SQVTM and ANQGSEA. The CDR3 is made up of 16 amino acids. CDR3 sequence reads: CSVEGGEGLSCNEQFF. CDR3 DNA: TGCAGCGTTGAGGGAGGGGAGGGACTCTCCTGCAATGAGCAGTTCTTC.

In this sample, this clonotype turned up a few times. The gene calls are TRBV11-2 and TRBJ2-3; D possibly corresponds to TRBD1 (5 bases). The CDR3 runs to 16 residues. Germline-derived CDR1 and CDR2 are SGHAT and FQNNGV. Trimming stripped 5 bases from V and 1 base from J, with 16 bases between. CDR3: CASSGALSWGTDTQYF. Written as DNA, the CDR3 is TGTGCCAGCAGCGGGGCTCTGAGCTGGGGCACAGATACGCAGTATTTT.

The chain couples TRBV6-5 to TRBJ1-2; tentatively, D is TRBD1 (6 bases). Trimming left V 6 bases short and J 10 bases short, with 15 bases between. CDR3 size: 12 residues. Germline-derived CDR1 and CDR2 are MNHEY and SVGAGI. In DNA, the CDR3 is TGTGCCAGCAGAAGTTCGGGGGGCGACTACACCTTC. Its translation is CASRSSGGDYTF.

This clonotype was counted a few times. This chain links TRBV14 with TRBJ1-2, with D perhaps TRBD1 (5 bases). Trimming took off 0 bases at V and 4 bases at J, with 18 bases between the two ends. Germline assignment: CDR1 SGHDN and CDR2 FVKESK. The CDR3 is 17 amino acids. CDR3 nucleotide sequence: TGTGCCAGCAGCCAAGATTTGGAGAGTGGCAGGGCCTATGGCTACACCTTC. Its translation is CASSQDLESGRAYGYTF.

This clonotype was picked up a small number of times. The CDR3 spells CASSRTGQLGYGYTF. CDR3 nucleotides: TGTGCCAGCAGCCGAACGGGACAGTTGGGCTATGGCTACACCTTC. The rearrangement links TRBV2 to TRBJ1-2; 7 positions agree with TRBD1. The CDR3 length is 15 residues. The V gene end was trimmed by 6 bases and the J gene end by 4 bases; junction bases not matched to a gene: 11. CDR1 is SNHLY and CDR2 is FYNNEI in the germline V gene.

This clonotype occurred a few times. V usage is TRBV12-3 or TRBV12-4 and J usage is TRBJ2-3, with 9 bases lining up with TRBD2. There are 17 residues in the CDR3. Germline trimming cut 1 base from V and 0 bases from J; bases unmatched to any gene: 5. CDR3: CASSLDLAGPSTDTQYF. CDR3 coding DNA: TGTGCCAGCAGTTTAGACCTAGCGGGACCCAGCACAGATACGCAGTATTTT.

The CDR3 region is CASSHTADYGYTF. DNA of the CDR3: TGTGCCAGCAGCCACACCGCCGACTATGGCTACACCTTC. The rearrangement links TRBV7-2 to TRBJ1-2; unclear D gene. V shed 5 bases and J shed 3 bases, with 10 bases lying between them. Germline V gives CDR1 SGHTA, CDR2 FQGNSA. This CDR3 spans 13 amino acids.